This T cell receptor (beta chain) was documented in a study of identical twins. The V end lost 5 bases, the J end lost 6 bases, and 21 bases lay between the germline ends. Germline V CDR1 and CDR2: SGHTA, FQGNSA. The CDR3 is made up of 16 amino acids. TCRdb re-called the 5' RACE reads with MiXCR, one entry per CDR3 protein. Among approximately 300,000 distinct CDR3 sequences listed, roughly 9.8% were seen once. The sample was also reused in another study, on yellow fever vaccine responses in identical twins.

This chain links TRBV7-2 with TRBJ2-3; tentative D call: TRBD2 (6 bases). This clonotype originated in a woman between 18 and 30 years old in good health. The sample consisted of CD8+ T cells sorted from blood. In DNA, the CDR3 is TGTGCCAGCAGCCGCATGGCGGGAAGTCAAGCCGATACGCAGTATTTT. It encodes CASSRMAGSQADTQYF.